This T cell receptor beta chain was observed in a study of blood T cell repertoires in COVID-19. Study background: Acute and convalescent COVID-19 samples came from the United States, Italy and Spain. In each case, the material was cDNA or gDNA derived from T cells, B-cell-depleted T cells, or PBMCs.

Original analysis: Scientists estimated how many nucleated cells there were by amplifying reference gene primers. Profiled with immunoSEQ multiplex PCR; TCRdb holds only in-frame clones, not every one. V and J calls and clone size come straight from that table; D and trimming were deduced from the DNA. The sample shows about 120,000 clones, 55% to 75% of them seen only once. Germline assignment: CDR1 MNHEY and CDR2 SMNVEV (reference sequence). The CDR3 loop spans 14 amino acids. Trimming removed 2 bases at V and 11 bases at J, with 13 bases between. Sequencing input: peripheral blood. V is TRBV27 and J is TRBJ1-6; D is possibly TRBD1 (5 bases). The source of this sequence is a woman between 65 and 79 years old with acute or convalescent COVID-19. Written as DNA, the CDR3 is TGTGCCAGCAGTTTAACCAGGGCTGGCGCACCCCTCCACTTT. This translates into CASSLTRAGAPLHF.